Listed below are T cell receptor beta chains from one sample, sequenced in a study of T cell responses to AZD1222 COVID-19 vaccine. Clones were sequenced by immunoSEQ multiplex PCR, and TCRdb holds only the in-frame ones, with some missing. The data hold around 78,000 clones, with roughly 84% observed a single time. Sequenced material: peripheral blood, taken on day 0 of AZD1222 vaccination. These receptors all come from an adult in good health. Each CDR3 is given with its conserved first and last residue. D genes are given only for firm matches. A clone size is listed for some rows: how often the clone was seen (once, few, many), or a class if it is expanded.

V gene,J gene,clone size,CDR3 length,D gene,CDR3 DNA,CDR3 protein
TRBV5-5,TRBJ1-1,NA,14,NA,TGTGCCAGCAGCTCCACCCGATCAAACACTGAAGCTTTCTTT,CASSSTRSNTEAFF
TRBV5-4,TRBJ1-1,NA,13,NA,TGTGCCAGCAGCGTTGACAGGTGGCACGAAGCTTTCTTT,CASSVDRWHEAFF
TRBV6-5,TRBJ1-2,NA,13,NA,TGTGCCAGCACCCTGGGTTACCCCTATGGCTACACCTTC,CASTLGYPYGYTF
TRBV3-1/TRBV3-2,TRBJ2-5,NA,12,NA,TGTGCCAGCAGCCCCACGGAAGAGACCCAGTACTTC,CASSPTEETQYF
TRBV9,TRBJ1-1,NA,13,NA,TGTGCCAGCAGCGTAGCAGGGAACACTGAAGCTTTCTTT,CASSVAGNTEAFF
TRBV11-1,TRBJ2-2,NA,13,NA,TGTGCCAGCAGCTTAGAACTCCCCGGGGAGCTGTTTTTT,CASSLELPGELFF
TRBV6-6,TRBJ1-2,NA,15,NA,TGTGCCAGCAGTTACTCTACATCCCCGGGGAATGGCTACACCTTC,CASSYSTSPGNGYTF
TRBV4-3,TRBJ2-2,NA,18,TRBD2,TGCGCCAGCAGCCAACCGAGACGAGCGGGGGGCAACACCGGGGAGCTGTTTTTT,CASSQPRRAGGNTGELFF
TRBV5-1,TRBJ2-1,NA,15,NA,TGCGCCAGCAGGGCAGGACAGTTCTCCTACAATGAGCAGTTCTTC,CASRAGQFSYNEQFF
TRBV7-3,TRBJ2-2,NA,15,NA,TGTGCCAGCAGCTTATCAGAACTGTTAACCGGGGAGCTGTTTTTT,CASSLSELLTGELFF
TRBV7-8,TRBJ1-2,few,17,TRBD1,TGTGCCAGCAGCTTAGCTACGGGACAGGGAGCTCTGGGTGGCTACACCTTC,CASSLATGQGALGGYTF
TRBV2,TRBJ1-1,NA,16,NA,TGTGCCAGCAGTGAAGTCCAGGGGACTGCTGGCACTGAAGCTTTCTTT,CASSEVQGTAGTEAFF
TRBV7-9,TRBJ2-7,NA,14,NA,TGTGCCAGCAGCCTTTCCCATGGGAACTACGAGCAGTACTTC,CASSLSHGNYEQYF
TRBV5-4,TRBJ2-2,NA,15,NA,TGTGCCAGCAGCTTGGCGGCAGGGCTTATCGGGGAGCTGTTTTTT,CASSLAAGLIGELFF